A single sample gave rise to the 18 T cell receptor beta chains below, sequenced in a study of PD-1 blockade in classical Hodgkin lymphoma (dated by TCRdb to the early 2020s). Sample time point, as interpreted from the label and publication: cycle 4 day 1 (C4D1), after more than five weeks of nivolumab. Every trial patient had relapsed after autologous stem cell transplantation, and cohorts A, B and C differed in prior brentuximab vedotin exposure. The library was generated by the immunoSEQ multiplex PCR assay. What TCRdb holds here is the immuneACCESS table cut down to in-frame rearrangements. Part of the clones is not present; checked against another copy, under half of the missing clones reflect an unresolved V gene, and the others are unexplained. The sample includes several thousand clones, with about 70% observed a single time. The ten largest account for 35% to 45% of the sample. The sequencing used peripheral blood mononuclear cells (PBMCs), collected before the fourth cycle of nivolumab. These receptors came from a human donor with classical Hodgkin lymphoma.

CDR3 amino acids: CASSRTGTNEKLFF. The CDR3 coding sequence is TGTGCCAGCAGTCGGACAGGGACTAATGAAAAACTGTTTTTT. The chain employs TRBV27 and TRBJ1-4; TRBD1 matches 8 bases. Per germline, CDR1 MNHEY and CDR2 SMNVEV (reference sequence). This CDR3 has 14 residues. V lost 5 bases and J lost 2; bases outside the gene matches: 1.

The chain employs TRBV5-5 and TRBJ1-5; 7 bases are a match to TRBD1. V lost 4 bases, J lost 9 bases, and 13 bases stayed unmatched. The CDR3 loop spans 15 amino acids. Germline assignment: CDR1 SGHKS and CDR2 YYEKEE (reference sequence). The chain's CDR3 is CASSLLGQAEGPQHF. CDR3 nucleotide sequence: TGTGCCAGCAGCCTTCTTGGACAGGCCGAGGGGCCCCAGCATTTT.

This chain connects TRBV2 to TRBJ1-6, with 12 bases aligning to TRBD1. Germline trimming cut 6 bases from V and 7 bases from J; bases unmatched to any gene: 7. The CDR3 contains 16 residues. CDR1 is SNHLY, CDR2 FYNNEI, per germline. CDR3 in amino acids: CASREPGQGANSPLHF. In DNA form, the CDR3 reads TGTGCCAGCAGAGAACCGGGACAGGGGGCGAATTCACCCCTCCACTTT.

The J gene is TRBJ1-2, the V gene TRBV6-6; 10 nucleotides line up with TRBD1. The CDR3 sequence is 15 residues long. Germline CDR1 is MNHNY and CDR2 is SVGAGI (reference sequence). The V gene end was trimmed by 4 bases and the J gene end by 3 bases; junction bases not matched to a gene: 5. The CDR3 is CASSSLGTGDYGYTF. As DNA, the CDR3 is TGTGCCAGCAGTTCCCTCGGGACAGGGGACTATGGCTACACCTTC.

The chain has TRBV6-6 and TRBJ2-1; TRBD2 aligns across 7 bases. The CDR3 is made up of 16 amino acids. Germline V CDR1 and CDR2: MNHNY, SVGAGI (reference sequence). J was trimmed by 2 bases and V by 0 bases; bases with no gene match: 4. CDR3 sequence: CASSYSLASAYNEQFF. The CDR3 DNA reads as TGTGCCAGCAGTTACTCACTAGCGTCGGCCTACAATGAGCAGTTCTTC.

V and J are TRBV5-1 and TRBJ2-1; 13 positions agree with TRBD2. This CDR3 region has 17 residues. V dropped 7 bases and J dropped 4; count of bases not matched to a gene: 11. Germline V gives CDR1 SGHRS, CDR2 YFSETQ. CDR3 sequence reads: CASRGTSGIPFYNEQFF. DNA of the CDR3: TGCGCCAGCCGGGGGACTAGCGGGATTCCCTTTTACAATGAGCAGTTCTTC.

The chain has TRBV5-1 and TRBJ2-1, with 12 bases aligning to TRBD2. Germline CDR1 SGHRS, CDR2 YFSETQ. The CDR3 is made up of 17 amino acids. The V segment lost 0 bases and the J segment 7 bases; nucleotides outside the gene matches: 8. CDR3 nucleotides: TGCGCCAGCAGCTTGGCTAGCGGGAGGGCCCTAGGGAATGAGCAGTTCTTC. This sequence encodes CASSLASGRALGNEQFF.

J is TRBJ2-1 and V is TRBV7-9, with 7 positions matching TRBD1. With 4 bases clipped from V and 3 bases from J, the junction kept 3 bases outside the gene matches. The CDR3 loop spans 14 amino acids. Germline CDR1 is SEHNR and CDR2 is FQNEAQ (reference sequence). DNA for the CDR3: TGTGCCAGCAGCTCGCAGGGGGTCTACAATGAGCAGTTCTTC. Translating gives CASSSQGVYNEQFF.

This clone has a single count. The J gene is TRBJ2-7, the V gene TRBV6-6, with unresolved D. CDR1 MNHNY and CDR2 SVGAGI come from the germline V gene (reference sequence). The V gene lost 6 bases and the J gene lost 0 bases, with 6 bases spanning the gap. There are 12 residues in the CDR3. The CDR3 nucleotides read TGTGCCAGCAGCAAACTCTCCTACGAGCAGTACTTC. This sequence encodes CASSKLSYEQYF.

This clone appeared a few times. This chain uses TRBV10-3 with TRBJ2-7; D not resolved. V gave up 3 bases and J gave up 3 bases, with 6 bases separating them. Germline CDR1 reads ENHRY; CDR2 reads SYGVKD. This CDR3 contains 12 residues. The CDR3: CAISEVIYEQYF. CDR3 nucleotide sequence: TGTGCCATCAGTGAAGTGATCTACGAGCAGTACTTC.

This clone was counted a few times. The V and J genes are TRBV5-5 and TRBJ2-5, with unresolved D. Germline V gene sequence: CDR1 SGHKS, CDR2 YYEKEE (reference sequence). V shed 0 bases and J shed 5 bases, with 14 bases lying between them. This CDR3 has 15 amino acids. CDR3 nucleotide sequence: TGTGCCAGCAGCTTGGACGGGTCAGTAAGGGAGACCCAGTACTTC. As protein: CASSLDGSVRETQYF. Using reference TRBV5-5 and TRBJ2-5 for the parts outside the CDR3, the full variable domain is DAGVTQSPTHLIKTRGQQVTLRCSPISGHKSVSWYQQVLGQGPQFIFQYYEKEERGRGNFPDRFSARQFPNYSSELNVNALLLGDSALYLCASSLDGSVRETQYFGPGTRLLVL.

DNA for the CDR3: TGTGCCAGCAGCTCATATCAGACTAGCGGGAGTTTTGGTGAGCAGTTCTTC. Protein sequence: CASSSYQTSGSFGEQFF. The V call is TRBV13, the J call TRBJ2-1; 12 nucleotides line up with TRBD2. The germline V gene encodes CDR1 PRHDT and CDR2 FYEKMQ (reference sequence). With V trimmed by 4 bases and J by 9 bases, 13 bases remained unmatched. The CDR3 covers 17 residues.

The CDR3 reads CSVVSRGYTGELFF. Written as DNA, the CDR3 is TGCAGCGTTGTCTCCAGGGGATACACCGGGGAGCTGTTTTTT. The J gene is TRBJ2-2, the V gene TRBV29-1; tentative D call: TRBD1 (6 bases). V gave up 4 bases and J gave up 3 bases, with 12 bases separating them. Germline V CDR1 and CDR2: SQVTM, ANQGSEA. This CDR3 region has 14 residues.

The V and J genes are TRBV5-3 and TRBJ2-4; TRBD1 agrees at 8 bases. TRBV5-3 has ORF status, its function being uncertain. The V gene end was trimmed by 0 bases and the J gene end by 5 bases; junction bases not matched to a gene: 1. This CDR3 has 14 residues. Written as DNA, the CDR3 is TGTGCCAGAAGCTTGGCGGACAGGGAAAACATTCAGTACTTC. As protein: CARSLADRENIQYF.

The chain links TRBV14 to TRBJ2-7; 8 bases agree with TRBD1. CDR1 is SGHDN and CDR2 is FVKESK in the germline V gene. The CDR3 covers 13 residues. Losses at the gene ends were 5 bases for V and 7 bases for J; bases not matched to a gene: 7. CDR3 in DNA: TGTGCCAGCAGCTTTCAGGGGGCGAGAGAGCAGTACTTC. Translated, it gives CASSFQGAREQYF.

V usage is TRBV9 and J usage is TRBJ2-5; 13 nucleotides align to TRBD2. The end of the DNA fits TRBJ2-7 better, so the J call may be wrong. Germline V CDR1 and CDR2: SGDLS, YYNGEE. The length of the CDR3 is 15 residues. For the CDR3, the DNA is TGTGCCAGCAGCGTGGGACTAGCGGGGACCTACGAGCAGTACTTC. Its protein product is CASSVGLAGTYEQYF.

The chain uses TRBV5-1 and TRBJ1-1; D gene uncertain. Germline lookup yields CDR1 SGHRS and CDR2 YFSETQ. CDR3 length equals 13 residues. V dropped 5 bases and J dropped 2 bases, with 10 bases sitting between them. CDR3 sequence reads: CASRNSLNTEAFF. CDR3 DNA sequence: TGCGCCAGCAGGAACAGTTTAAACACTGAAGCTTTCTTT.

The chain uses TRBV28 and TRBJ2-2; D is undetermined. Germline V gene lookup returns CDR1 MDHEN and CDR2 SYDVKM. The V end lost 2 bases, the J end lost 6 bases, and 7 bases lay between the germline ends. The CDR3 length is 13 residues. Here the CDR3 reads CASSLTEPGELFF. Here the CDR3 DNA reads TGTGCCAGCAGTTTAACAGAGCCCGGGGAGCTGTTTTTT.